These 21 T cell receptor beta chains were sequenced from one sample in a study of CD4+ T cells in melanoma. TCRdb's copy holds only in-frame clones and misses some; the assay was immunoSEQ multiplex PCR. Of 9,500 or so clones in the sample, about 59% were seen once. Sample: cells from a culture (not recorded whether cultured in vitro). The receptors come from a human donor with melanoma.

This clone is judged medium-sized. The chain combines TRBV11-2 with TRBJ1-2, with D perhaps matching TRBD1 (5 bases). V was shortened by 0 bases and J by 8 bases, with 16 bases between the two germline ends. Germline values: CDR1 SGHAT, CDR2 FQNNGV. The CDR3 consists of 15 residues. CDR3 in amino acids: CASSLDIMGRGGYTF. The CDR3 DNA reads TGTGCCAGCAGCTTAGATATCATGGGACGAGGGGGCTACACCTTC.

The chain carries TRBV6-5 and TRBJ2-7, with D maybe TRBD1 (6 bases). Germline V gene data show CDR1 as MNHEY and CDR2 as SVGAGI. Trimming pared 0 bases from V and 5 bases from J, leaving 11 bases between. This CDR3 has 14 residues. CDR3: CASSYSTGRHEQYF. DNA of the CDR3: TGTGCCAGCAGTTACTCAACAGGGAGACACGAGCAGTACTTC.

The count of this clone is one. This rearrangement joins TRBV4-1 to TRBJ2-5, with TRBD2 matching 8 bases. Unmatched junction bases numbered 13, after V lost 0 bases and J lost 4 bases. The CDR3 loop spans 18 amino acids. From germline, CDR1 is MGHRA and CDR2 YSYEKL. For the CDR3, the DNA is TGCGCCAGCAGCCAAGATCAAGGTAGCGGGGTTTCGGGAGAGACCCAGTACTTC. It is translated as CASSQDQGSGVSGETQYF.

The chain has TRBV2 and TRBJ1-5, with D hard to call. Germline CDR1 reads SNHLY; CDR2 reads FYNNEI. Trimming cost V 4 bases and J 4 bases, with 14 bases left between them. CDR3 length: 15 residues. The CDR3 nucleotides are TGTGCCAGCAGTGTGCTTTTTTCGACGAATCAGCCCCAGCATTTT. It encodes CASSVLFSTNQPQHF.

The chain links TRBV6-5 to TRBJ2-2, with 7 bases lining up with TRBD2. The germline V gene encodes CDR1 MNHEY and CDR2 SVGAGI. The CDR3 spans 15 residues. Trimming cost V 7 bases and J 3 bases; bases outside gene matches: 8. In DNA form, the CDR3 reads TGTGCCAGCAAACCCGCAGCGGGGTACACCGGGGAGCTGTTTTTT. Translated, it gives CASKPAAGYTGELFF.

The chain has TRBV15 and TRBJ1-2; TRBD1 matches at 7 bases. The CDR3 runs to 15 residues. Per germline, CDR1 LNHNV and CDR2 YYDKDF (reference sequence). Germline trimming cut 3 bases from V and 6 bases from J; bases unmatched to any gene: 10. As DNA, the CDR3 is TGTGCCACCAGCAGCCTAGACAGGGTCGGAAATGGCTACACCTTC. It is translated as CATSSLDRVGNGYTF.

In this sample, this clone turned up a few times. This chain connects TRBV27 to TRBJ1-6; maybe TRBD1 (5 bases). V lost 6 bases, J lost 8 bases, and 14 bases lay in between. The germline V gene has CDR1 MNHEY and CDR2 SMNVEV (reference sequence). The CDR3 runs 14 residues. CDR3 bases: TGTGCCAGCAGAAAACGGAGGGACGATTCACCCCTCCACTTT. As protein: CASRKRRDDSPLHF.

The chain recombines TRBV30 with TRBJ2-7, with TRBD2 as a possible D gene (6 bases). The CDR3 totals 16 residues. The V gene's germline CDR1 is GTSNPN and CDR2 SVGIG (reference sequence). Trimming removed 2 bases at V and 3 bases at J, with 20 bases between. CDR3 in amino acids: CAWSSPNRGSRYEQYF. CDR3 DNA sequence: TGTGCCTGGAGTTCCCCCAACCGGGGGTCCCGCTACGAGCAGTACTTC.

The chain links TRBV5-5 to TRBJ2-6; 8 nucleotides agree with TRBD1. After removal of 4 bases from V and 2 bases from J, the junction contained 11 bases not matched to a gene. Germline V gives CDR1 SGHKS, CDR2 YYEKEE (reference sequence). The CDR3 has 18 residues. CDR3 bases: TGTGCCAGCAGCGCCGGACAGGGTAGATCGGCTGGGGCCAACGTCCTGACTTTC. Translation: CASSAGQGRSAGANVLTF.

The CDR3 DNA follows: TGTGCCAGTAGTATGGACAGCCTCTCTGGAAACACCATATATTTT. Amino acids: CASSMDSLSGNTIYF. This sequence joins TRBV19 and TRBJ1-3, with D perhaps matching TRBD1 (6 bases). The CDR3 is 15 residues long. V was trimmed by 3 bases and J by 0 bases, leaving 9 bases between them. The V gene's germline CDR1 is LNHDA and CDR2 SQIVND (reference sequence).

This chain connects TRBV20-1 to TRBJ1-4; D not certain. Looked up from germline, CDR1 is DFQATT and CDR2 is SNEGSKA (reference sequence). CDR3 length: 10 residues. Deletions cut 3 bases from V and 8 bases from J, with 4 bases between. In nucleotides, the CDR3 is TGCAGTGCTAGTTACGAAAAACTGTTTTTT. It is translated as CSASYEKLFF.

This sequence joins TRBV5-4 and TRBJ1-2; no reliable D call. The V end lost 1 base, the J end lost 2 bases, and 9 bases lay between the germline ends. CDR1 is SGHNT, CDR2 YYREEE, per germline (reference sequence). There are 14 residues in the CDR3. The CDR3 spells CASSLRGFNYGYTF. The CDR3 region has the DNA TGTGCCAGCAGCTTGCGGGGTTTCAACTATGGCTACACCTTC.

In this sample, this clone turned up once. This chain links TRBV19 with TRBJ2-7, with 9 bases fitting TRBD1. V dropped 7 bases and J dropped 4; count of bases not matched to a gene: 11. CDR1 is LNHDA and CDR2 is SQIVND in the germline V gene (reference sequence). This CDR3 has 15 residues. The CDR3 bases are TGTGCCAGTATCGCCCGGGACAGGGCGCGTTACGAGCAGTACTTC. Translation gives CASIARDRARYEQYF. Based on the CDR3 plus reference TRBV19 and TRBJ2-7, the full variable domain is DGGITQSPKYLFRKEGQNVTLSCEQNLNHDAMYWYRQDPGQGLRLIYYSQIVNDFQKGDIAEGYSVSREKKESFPLTVTSAQKNPTAFYLCASIARDRARYEQYFGPGTRLTVT.

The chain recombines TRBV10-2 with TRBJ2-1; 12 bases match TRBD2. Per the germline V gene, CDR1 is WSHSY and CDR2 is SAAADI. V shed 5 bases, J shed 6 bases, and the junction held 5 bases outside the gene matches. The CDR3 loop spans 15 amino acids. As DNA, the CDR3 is TGCGCCAGCAGTCCGGGACTAGCGGGCATCAATGAGCAGTTCTTC. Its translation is CASSPGLAGINEQFF.

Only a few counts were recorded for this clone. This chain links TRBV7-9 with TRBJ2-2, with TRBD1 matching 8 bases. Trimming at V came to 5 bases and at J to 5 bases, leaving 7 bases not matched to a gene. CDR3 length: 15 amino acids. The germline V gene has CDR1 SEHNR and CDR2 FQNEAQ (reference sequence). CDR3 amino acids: CASSLRQGWTGELFF. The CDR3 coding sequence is TGTGCCAGCAGCCTACGACAGGGGTGGACCGGGGAGCTGTTTTTT.

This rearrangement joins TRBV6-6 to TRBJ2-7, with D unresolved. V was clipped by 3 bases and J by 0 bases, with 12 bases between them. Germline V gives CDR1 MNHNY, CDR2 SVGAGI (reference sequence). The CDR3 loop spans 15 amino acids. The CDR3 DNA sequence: TGTGCCAGCAGTTATCTACAGTCTTTCTCCTACGAGCAGTACTTC. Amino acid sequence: CASSYLQSFSYEQYF.

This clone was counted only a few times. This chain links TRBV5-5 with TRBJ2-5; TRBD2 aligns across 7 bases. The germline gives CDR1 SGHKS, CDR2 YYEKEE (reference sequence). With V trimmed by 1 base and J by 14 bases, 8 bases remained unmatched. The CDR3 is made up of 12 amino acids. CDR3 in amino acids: CASSLISSGGYF. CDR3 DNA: TGTGCCAGCAGCTTGATATCGTCGGGGGGTTACTTC.

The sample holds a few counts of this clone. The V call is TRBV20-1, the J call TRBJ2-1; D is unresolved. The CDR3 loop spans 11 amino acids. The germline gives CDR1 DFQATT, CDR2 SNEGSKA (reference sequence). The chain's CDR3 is CGSAFLNEQFF. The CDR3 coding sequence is TGCGGATCGGCCTTCCTAAATGAGCAGTTCTTC.

The CDR3 sequence is CASRKPRTGTTAKNIQYF. The DNA of the CDR3 is TGTGCAAGTCGCAAACCCCGGACAGGGACTACGGCCAAAAACATTCAGTACTTC. The rearrangement joins TRBV12-2 to TRBJ2-4; the table's D call, TRBD1, was not checked against the DNA. TRBV12-2 constitutes a pseudogene. CDR3 length: 18 amino acids.

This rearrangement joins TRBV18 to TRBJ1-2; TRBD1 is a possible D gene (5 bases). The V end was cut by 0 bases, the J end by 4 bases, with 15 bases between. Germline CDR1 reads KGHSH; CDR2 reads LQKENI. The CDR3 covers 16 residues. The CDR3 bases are TGTGCCAGCTCACCACCGTTTCAAGGGACCTCCTATGGCTACACCTTC. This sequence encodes CASSPPFQGTSYGYTF.

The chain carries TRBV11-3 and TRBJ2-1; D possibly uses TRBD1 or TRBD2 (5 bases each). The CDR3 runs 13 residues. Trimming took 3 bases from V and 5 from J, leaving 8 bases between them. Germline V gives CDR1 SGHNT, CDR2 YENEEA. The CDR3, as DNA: TGTGCCAGCAGCTTGGGACGCCACAATGAGCAGTTCTTC. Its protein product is CASSLGRHNEQFF.